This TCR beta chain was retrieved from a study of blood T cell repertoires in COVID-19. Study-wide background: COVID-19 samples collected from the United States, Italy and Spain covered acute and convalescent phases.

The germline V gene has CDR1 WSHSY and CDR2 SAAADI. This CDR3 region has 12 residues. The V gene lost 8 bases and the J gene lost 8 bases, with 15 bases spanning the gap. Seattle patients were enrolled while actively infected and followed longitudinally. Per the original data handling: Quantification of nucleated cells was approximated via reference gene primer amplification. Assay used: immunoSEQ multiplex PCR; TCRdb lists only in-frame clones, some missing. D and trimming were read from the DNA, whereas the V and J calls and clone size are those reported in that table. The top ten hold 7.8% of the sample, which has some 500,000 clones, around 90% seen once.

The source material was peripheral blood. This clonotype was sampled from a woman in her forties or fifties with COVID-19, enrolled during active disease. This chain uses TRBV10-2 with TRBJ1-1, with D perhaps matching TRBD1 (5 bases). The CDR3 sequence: CASSRGTSEAFF. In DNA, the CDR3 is TGCGCCAGCTCCCGCGGGACCTCAGAAGCTTTCTTT.